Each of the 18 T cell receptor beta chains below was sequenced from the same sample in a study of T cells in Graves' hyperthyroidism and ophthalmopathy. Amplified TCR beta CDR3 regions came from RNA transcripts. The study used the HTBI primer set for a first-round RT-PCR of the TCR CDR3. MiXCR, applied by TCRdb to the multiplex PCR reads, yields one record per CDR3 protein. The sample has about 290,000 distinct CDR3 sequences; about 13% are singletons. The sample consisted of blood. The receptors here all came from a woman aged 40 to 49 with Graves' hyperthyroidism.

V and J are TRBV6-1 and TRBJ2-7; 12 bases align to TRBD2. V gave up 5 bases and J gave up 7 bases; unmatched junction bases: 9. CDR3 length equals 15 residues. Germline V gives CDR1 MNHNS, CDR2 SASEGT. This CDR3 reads CASSRSGLAGGEQYF. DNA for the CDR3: TGTGCCAGCAGTAGATCGGGACTAGCGGGTGGGGAGCAGTACTTC.

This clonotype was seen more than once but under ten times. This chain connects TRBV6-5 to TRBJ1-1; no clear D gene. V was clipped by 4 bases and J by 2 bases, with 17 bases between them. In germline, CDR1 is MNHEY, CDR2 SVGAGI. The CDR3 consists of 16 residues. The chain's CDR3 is CASSFYYSDFNTEAFF. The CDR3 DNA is TGTGCCAGCAGTTTCTATTACTCGGACTTTAACACTGAAGCTTTCTTT.

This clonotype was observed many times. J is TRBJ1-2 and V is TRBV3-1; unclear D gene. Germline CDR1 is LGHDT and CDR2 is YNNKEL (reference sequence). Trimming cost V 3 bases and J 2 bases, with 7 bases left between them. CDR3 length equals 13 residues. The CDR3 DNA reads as TGTGCCAGCAGCCACACAGTCAACTATGGCTACACCTTC. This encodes CASSHTVNYGYTF.

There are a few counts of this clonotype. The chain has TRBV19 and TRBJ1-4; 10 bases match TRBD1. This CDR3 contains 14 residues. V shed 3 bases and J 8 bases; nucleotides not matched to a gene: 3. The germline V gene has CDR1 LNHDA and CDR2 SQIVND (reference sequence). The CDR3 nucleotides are TGTGCCAGTAGTATCCGGACAGGGGGAGAAAAACTGTTTTTT. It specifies CASSIRTGGEKLFF.

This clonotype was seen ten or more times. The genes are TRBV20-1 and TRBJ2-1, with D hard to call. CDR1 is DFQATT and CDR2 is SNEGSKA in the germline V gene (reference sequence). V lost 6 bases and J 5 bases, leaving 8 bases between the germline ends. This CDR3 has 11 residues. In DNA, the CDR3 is TGCAGTGCAACTCCACACAATGAGCAGTTCTTC. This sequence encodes CSATPHNEQFF.

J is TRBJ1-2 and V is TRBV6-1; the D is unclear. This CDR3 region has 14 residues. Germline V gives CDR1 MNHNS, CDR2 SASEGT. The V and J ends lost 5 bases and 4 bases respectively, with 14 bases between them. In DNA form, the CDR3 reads TGTGCCAGCAGTCAAGAGGAGGGTGCCTATGGCTACACCTTC. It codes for CASSQEEGAYGYTF.

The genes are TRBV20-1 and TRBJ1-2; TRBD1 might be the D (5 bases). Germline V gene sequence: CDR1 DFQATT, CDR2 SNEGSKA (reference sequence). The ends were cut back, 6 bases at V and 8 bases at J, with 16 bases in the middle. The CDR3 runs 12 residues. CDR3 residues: CSAILQGWGYTF. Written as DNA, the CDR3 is TGCAGTGCCATATTGCAGGGTTGGGGCTACACCTTC.

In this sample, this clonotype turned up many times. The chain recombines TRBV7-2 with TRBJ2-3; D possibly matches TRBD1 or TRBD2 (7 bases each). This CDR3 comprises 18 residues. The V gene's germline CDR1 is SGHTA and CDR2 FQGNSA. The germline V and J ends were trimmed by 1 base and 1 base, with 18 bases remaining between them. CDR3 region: CASSLVSSSGGGTDTQYF. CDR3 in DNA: TGTGCCAGCAGCTTAGTTAGTTCCTCAGGGGGGGGCACAGATACGCAGTATTTT. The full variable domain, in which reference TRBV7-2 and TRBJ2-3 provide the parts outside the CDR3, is GAGVSQSPSNKVTEKGKDVELRCDPISGHTALYWYRQSLGQGLEFLIYFQGNSAPDKSGLPSDRFSAERTGGSVSTLTIQRTQQEDSAVYLCASSLVSSSGGGTDTQYFGPGTRLTVL.

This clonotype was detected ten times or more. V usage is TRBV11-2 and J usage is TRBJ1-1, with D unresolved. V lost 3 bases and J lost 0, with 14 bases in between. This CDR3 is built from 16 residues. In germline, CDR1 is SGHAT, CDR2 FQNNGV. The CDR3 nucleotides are TGTGCCAGCAGCTTGTCCCCGGGAGGGATGAACACTGAAGCTTTCTTT. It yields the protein CASSLSPGGMNTEAFF.

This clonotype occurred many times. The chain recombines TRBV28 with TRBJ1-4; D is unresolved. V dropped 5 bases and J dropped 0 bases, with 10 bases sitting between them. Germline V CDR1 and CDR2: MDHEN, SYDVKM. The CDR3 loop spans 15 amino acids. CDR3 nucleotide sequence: TGTGCCAGCAGTCCACCGGGAGCAACTAATGAAAAACTGTTTTTT. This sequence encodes CASSPPGATNEKLFF.

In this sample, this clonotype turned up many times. CDR3 amino acids: CASSNLRTSGTTDTQYF. The CDR3 DNA reads as TGTGCCAGCAGCAACCTAAGGACTAGCGGGACCACAGATACGCAGTATTTT. The rearrangement uses TRBV11-3 and TRBJ2-3, with 12 bases identical to TRBD2. Germline loops: CDR1 SGHNT, CDR2 YENEEA. CDR3 length equals 17 residues. Trimming at V came to 5 bases and at J to 2 bases, leaving 8 bases not matched to a gene.

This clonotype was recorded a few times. This CDR3 reads CSVSRGSGGSADTQYF. For the CDR3, the DNA is TGCAGCGTTTCCAGGGGAAGTGGGGGCTCGGCAGATACGCAGTATTTT. This chain connects TRBV29-1 to TRBJ2-3, with D perhaps matching TRBD1 (6 bases). CDR1 SQVTM and CDR2 ANQGSEA come from the germline V gene. The CDR3 loop spans 16 amino acids. V lost 5 bases to trimming and J lost 4 bases, with 22 bases between them.

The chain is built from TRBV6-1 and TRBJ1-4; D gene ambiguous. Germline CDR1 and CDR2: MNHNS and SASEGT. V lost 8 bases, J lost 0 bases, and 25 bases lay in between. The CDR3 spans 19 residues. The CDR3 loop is CASSWQPIILLTTNEKLFF. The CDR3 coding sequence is TGTGCCAGCTCCTGGCAGCCTATAATACTCCTTACAACTAATGAAAAACTGTTTTTT.

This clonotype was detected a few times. CDR3 in amino acids: CASKTGTGELFF. The CDR3 DNA sequence: TGTGCCAGCAAAACAGGGACCGGGGAGCTGTTTTTT. V and J are TRBV27 and TRBJ2-2; D is possibly TRBD1 (6 bases). The germline V gene encodes CDR1 MNHEY and CDR2 SMNVEV (reference sequence). Deletions cut 7 bases from V and 5 bases from J, with 8 bases between. The CDR3 contains 12 residues.

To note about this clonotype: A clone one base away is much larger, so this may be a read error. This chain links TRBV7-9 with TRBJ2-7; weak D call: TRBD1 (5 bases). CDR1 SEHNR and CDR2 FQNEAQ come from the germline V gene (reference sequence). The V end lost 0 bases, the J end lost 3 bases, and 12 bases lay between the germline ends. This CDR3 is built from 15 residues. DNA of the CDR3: TGTGCCAGCAGCTTAGCACAGGCGAGCTGCTACGAGCAGTACTTC. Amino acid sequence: CASSLAQASCYEQYF.

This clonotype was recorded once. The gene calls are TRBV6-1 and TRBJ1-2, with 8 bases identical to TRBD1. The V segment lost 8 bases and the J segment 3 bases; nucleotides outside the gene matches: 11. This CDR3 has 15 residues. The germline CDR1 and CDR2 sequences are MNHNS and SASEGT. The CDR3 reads CASWTGTPAYYGYTF. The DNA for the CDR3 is TGTGCCAGCTGGACAGGGACCCCAGCGTACTATGGCTACACCTTC.

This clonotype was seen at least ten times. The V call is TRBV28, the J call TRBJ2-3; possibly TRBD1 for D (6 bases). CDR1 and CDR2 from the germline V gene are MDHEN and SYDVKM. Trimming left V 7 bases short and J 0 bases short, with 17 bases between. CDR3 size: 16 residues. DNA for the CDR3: TGTGCCAGCATACAGGGTATTGGGGATAGCACAGATACGCAGTATTTT. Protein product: CASIQGIGDSTDTQYF.

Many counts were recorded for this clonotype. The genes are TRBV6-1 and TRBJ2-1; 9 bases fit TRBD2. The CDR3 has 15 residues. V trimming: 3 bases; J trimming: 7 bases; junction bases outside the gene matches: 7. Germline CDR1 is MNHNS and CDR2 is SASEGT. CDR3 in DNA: TGTGCCAGCAGTGATGAGGTAGCGGGAGCAAATGAGCAGTTCTTC. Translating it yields CASSDEVAGANEQFF.